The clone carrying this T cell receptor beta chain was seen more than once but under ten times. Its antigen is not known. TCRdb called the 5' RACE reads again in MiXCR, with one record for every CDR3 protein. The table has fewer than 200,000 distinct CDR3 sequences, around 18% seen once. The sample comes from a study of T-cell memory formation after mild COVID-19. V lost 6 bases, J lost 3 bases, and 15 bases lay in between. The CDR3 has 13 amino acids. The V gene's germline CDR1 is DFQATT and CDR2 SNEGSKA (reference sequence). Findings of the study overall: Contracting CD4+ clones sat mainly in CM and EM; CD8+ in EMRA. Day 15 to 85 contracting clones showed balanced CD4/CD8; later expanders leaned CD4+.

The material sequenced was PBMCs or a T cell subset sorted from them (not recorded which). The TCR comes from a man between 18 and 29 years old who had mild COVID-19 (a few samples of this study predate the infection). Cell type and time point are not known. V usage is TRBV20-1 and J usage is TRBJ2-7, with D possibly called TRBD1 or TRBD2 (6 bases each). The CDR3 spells CSAVGGTSYEQYF. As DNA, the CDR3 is TGCAGTGCAGTGGGCGGGACAAGCTACGAGCAGTACTTC.